This T cell receptor beta chain was identified in a study of T cell responses to AZD1222 COVID-19 vaccine. Study background: Second-dose schedules of about 4 or about 12 weeks were combined.

Sequencing used immunoSEQ multiplex PCR; TCRdb keeps in-frame clones, though not all of them. In the table there are 95,000 to 150,000 clones, roughly nine tenths of which are singletons. About this clone itself: Its target is unknown.

Study results and caveats: The sample set comprised mostly white British donors with more females, and clonal diversity was possibly underestimated. Following two doses of AZD1222, Spike-specific TCR breadth and depth rose.

This CDR3 has 16 amino acids. Trimming took 3 bases from V and 5 from J, leaving 16 bases between them. The V gene's germline CDR1 is SGHAT and CDR2 FQNNGV. The sequencing here drew on peripheral blood, taken on day 0 of AZD1222 vaccination. V gene TRBV11-2 combines with J gene TRBJ2-2; TRBD2 is a possible D gene (5 bases). The TCR was taken from an adult in good health. The CDR3 spells CASSFGLLQSTGELFF. CDR3 DNA: TGTGCCAGCAGCTTCGGACTCCTCCAATCTACCGGGGAGCTGTTTTTT.